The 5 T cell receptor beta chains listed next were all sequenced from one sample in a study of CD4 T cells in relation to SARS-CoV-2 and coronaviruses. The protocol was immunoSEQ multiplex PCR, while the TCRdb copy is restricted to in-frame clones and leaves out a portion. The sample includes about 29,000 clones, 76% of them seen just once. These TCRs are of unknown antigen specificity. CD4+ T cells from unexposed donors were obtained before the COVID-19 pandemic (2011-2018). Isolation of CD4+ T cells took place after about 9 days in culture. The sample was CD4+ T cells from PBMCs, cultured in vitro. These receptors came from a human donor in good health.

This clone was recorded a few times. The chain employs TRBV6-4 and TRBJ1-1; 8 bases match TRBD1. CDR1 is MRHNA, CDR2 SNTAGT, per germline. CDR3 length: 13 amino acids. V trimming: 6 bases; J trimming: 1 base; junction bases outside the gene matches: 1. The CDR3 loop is CASRGQENTEAFF. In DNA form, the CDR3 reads TGTGCCAGCAGGGGACAGGAGAACACTGAAGCTTTCTTT.

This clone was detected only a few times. The CDR3: CATNPSPISYNSPLHF. CDR3 bases: TGTGCCACCAACCCCTCGCCCATCTCCTATAATTCACCCCTCCACTTT. The V and J genes are TRBV19 and TRBJ1-6; D is ambiguous. Germline lookup yields CDR1 LNHDA and CDR2 SQIVND (reference sequence). There are 16 residues in the CDR3. Trimming stripped 10 bases from V and 0 bases from J, with 16 bases between.

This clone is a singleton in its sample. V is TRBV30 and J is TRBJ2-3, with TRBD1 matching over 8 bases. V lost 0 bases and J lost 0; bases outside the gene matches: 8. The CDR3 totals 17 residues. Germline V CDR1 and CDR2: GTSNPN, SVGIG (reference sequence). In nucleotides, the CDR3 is TGTGCCTGGAGTGTTTCGCAGGGGGCGGCTAGCACAGATACGCAGTATTTT. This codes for CAWSVSQGAASTDTQYF.

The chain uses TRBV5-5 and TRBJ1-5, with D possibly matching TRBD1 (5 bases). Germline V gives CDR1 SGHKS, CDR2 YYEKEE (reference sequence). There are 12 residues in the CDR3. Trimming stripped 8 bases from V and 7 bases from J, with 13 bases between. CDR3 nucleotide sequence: TGTGCCAGTGGACGGAGGGACCAGCCCCAGCATTTT. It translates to CASGRRDQPQHF.

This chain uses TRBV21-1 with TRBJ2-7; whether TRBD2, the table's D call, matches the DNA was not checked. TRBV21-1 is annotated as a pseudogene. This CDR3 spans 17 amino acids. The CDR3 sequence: CASSKASGGLGSYQQYF. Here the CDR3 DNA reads TGTGCCAGCAGCAAAGCGTCGGGCGGGTTGGGAAGCTACCAGCAGTACTTC.